What follows are 17 T cell receptor beta chains derived from one specimen sequenced in a study of T cells in Graves' hyperthyroidism and ophthalmopathy. Regions amplified from RNA transcripts were the TCR beta CDR3 regions. TCR CDR3 underwent first-round RT-PCR with the HTBI primer set. TCRdb fed the multiplex PCR reads into MiXCR, producing one record per CDR3 protein. The sample carries more than 45,000 distinct CDR3 sequences, 49% recorded once. Sequenced sample: blood. All receptors come from a woman younger than 45 with Graves' ophthalmopathy.

In the case of this clonotype: One junction end disagrees with the germline gene, perhaps due to a read error. This chain joins TRBV19 and TRBJ2-6, with 7 bases aligning to TRBD2. The CDR3 covers 15 residues. Germline lookup yields CDR1 LNHDA and CDR2 SQIVND (reference sequence). The DNA of the CDR3 is TGTGCCAGTAGTATTGACCCTGGGAGGGCGAACGTCCTGACTTTC. This gives the protein CASSIDPGRANVLTF.

This clonotype is medium-sized in the sample. The chain links TRBV29-1 to TRBJ1-2, with D tentatively TRBD1 (5 bases). V was shortened by 3 bases and J by 2 bases, with 10 bases between the two germline ends. The CDR3 extends over 13 amino acids. The germline V gene encodes CDR1 SQVTM and CDR2 ANQGSEA. The DNA for the CDR3 is TGCAGCGTTGAGACAGACCCGAACTATGGCTACACCTTC. Its protein is CSVETDPNYGYTF.

V gene TRBV7-3 combines with J gene TRBJ1-4; D possibly corresponds to TRBD1 (5 bases). Per germline, CDR1 SGHTA and CDR2 FQGTGA. The V gene lost 2 bases and the J gene lost 4 bases, with 17 bases spanning the gap. The CDR3 runs 17 residues. CDR3 region: CASSLGGGVTINEKLFF. As DNA, the CDR3 is TGTGCCAGCAGCTTAGGGGGGGGAGTTACAATTAATGAAAAACTGTTTTTT.

In this sample, this clonotype turned up many times. The J gene is TRBJ2-2, the V gene TRBV28; D is unresolved. Germline CDR1 reads MDHEN; CDR2 reads SYDVKM. There are 13 residues in the CDR3. The V end lost 7 bases, the J end lost 5 bases, and 11 bases lay between the germline ends. CDR3 nucleotides: TGTGCCAGCATCCCCGGCAAGACCGGGGAGCTGTTTTTT. It yields the protein CASIPGKTGELFF.

Ten or more counts support this clonotype. This sequence joins TRBV28 and TRBJ2-7; D might be TRBD2 (5 bases). The CDR3 runs 14 residues. V shed 7 bases and J shed 1 base, with 14 bases lying between them. The germline V gene encodes CDR1 MDHEN and CDR2 SYDVKM. The CDR3: CASTRGGGSYEQYF. The CDR3 region has the DNA TGTGCCAGCACCAGAGGTGGAGGATCCTACGAGCAGTACTTC.

With respect to this clonotype: One end of the junction is discordant with germline, which a read error may explain. The V gene is TRBV2, the J gene TRBJ1-2; the D gene is possibly TRBD1 (6 bases). Germline CDR1 SNHLY, CDR2 FYNNEI. The CDR3 is 14 residues long. In DNA form, the CDR3 reads TGTGCCAGCAGTGAAGCGGGGGGCCCCAATGGCTGCACCTTC. Translating it yields CASSEAGGPNGCTF.

This sequence joins TRBV2 and TRBJ2-1; 8 bases fit TRBD1. Germline V gene sequence: CDR1 SNHLY, CDR2 FYNNEI. The junction had 13 bases not matched to a gene; V was cut back by 4 bases and J by 5 bases. This CDR3 comprises 17 residues. The CDR3 loop is CASSAFPDRVIDNEQFF. CDR3 nucleotides: TGTGCCAGCAGTGCATTCCCGGACAGGGTTATAGACAATGAGCAGTTCTTC. Using reference TRBV2 and TRBJ2-1 for the parts outside the CDR3, the full variable domain is EPEVTQTPSHQVTQMGQEVILRCVPISNHLYFYWYRQILGQKVEFLVSFYNNEISEKSEIFDDQFSVERPDGSNFTLKIRSTKLEDSAMYFCASSAFPDRVIDNEQFFGPGTRLTVL.

The gene calls are TRBV12-5 and TRBJ2-3; a weak D match, TRBD2 (7 bases). V was trimmed by 8 bases and J by 5 bases, leaving 17 bases between them. Germline V lookup: CDR1 LGHNT, CDR2 FRNRAP. The CDR3 is 14 residues long. In DNA, the CDR3 is TGTGCTAGTACTATCGGGGGGCCGAGAGATACGCAGTATTTT. It translates to CASTIGGPRDTQYF. Complete variable domain (other parts from reference TRBV12-5 and TRBJ2-3): DARVTQTPRHKVTEMGQEVTMRCQPILGHNTVFWYRQTMMQGLELLAYFRNRAPLDDSGMPKDRFSAEMPDATLATLKIQPSEPRDSAVYFCASTIGGPRDTQYFGPGTRLTVL.

This rearrangement joins TRBV28 to TRBJ1-1, with TRBD1 identical over 10 bases. V trimming: 7 bases; J trimming: 7 bases; junction bases outside the gene matches: 9. The CDR3 runs 14 residues. The germline V gene encodes CDR1 MDHEN and CDR2 SYDVKM. The DNA of the CDR3 is TGTGCCAGCACTCTGGGACAGGGGCACCTTGAAGCTTTCTTT. Encoded protein: CASTLGQGHLEAFF.

Turning to this clonotype: At one of its ends the junction is not consistent with the germline gene, which may arise from a read error. The rearrangement links TRBV2 to TRBJ2-4; no clear D gene. The germline CDR1 and CDR2 sequences are SNHLY and FYNNEI. The CDR3 is 12 amino acids. In nucleotides, the CDR3 is TGTGCCGGCAGTGAATTTGAGGACGTTCAGTACTTC. This gives the protein CAGSEFEDVQYF. The entire variable domain, with the rest obtained from reference TRBV2 and TRBJ2-4, is as follows: EPEVTQTPSHQVTQMGQEVILRCVPISNHLYFYWYRQILGQKVEFLVSFYNNEISEKSEIFDDQFSVERPDGSNFTLKIRSTKLEDSAMYFCAGSEFEDVQYFGAGTRLSVL.

This clonotype has at least ten counts. This chain links TRBV30 with TRBJ1-1; D is perhaps TRBD1 (6 bases). Germline V gives CDR1 GTSNPN, CDR2 SVGIG (reference sequence). Trimming cost V 5 bases and J 1 base, with 11 bases left between them. The CDR3 runs to 13 residues. For the CDR3, the DNA is TGTGCCTGGGACGGACAGAAGAACACTGAAGCTTTCTTT. Translated: CAWDGQKNTEAFF.

This clonotype was found many times. V and J are TRBV13 and TRBJ1-6, with TRBD1 matching 11 bases. The CDR3 totals 14 residues. Trimming took 5 bases from V and 9 from J; bases not matched to a gene: 3. CDR1 PRHDT and CDR2 FYEKMQ come from the germline V gene (reference sequence). CDR3 amino acids: CASSQGTGGSPLHF. The CDR3 nucleotides read TGTGCCAGCAGCCAAGGGACAGGGGGTTCACCCCTCCACTTT.

Details on this clonotype: Since the CDR3 does not end with the conserved phenylalanine or tryptophan, this likely comes from a read error. The chain carries TRBV7-6 and TRBJ2-3; 7 bases are shared with TRBD2. CDR1 and CDR2 (germline): SGHVS, FNYEAQ. This CDR3 region has 14 residues. CDR3 nucleotide sequence: TGTACCAGCAGTCCTAGCGGAGGCACAGATACGCAGTATCCT. It is translated as CTSSPSGGTDTQYP.

The chain links TRBV25-1 to TRBJ2-7; 7 nucleotides agree with TRBD2. V shed 4 bases and J 5 bases; nucleotides not matched to a gene: 8. Germline V gene lookup returns CDR1 MGHDK and CDR2 SYGVNS. This CDR3 is 14 amino acids long. The CDR3 sequence: CASSARRGSDEQYF. The CDR3 nucleotides read TGTGCCAGCAGTGCCAGACGCGGGAGCGACGAGCAGTACTTC.

This clonotype has at least ten counts. CDR3 residues: CASSLAADSYEQYF. CDR3 sequence (DNA): TGTGCCAGCAGCTTGGCTGCGGACTCCTACGAGCAGTACTTC. This chain joins TRBV5-4 and TRBJ2-7; no reliable D call. This CDR3 spans 14 amino acids. V lost 0 bases to trimming and J lost 0 bases, with 7 bases between them. Per germline, CDR1 SGHNT and CDR2 YYREEE (reference sequence).

This clonotype is medium-sized in the sample. The gene calls are TRBV2 and TRBJ1-2, with D maybe TRBD1 (6 bases). This CDR3 contains 14 residues. Per the germline V gene, CDR1 is SNHLY and CDR2 is FYNNEI. V lost 10 bases, J lost 8 bases, and 23 bases lay in between. The CDR3 reads CATSQGPHDIGYTF. The CDR3, as DNA: TGTGCCACATCTCAGGGGCCGCACGATATAGGCTACACCTTC.

V usage is TRBV29-1 and J usage is TRBJ2-2, with 9 bases identical to TRBD2. CDR1 and CDR2 from the germline V gene are SQVTM and ANQGSEA. The CDR3 spans 16 residues. The ends lost 4 bases at V and 4 bases at J; junction bases unmatched: 10. This CDR3 is CSVVPSGKRGTGELFF. The CDR3 nucleotides are TGCAGCGTTGTCCCTAGCGGGAAGCGGGGCACCGGGGAGCTGTTTTTT.